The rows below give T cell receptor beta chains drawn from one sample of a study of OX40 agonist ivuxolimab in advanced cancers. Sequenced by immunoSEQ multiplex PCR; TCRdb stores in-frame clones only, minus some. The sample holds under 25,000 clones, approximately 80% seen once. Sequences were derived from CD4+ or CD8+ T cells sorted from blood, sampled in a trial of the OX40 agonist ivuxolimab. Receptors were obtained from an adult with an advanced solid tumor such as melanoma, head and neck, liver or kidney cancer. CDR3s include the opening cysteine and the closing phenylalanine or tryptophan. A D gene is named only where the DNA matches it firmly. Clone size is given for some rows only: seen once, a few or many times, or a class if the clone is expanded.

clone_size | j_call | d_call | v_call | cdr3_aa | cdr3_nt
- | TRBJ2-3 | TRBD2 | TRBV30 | CAWSRGTSPADTQYF | TGTGCCTGGAGTCGGGGGACTAGCCCGGCAGATACGCAGTATTTT
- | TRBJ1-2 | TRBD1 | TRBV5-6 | CASSIGQGTSYGYTF | TGTGCCAGCAGCATAGGACAGGGGACCTCCTATGGCTACACCTTC
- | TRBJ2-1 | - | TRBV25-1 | CASSFRASRGVAEQFF | TGTGCCAGCAGTTTTAGGGCAAGCAGGGGTGTTGCGGAGCAGTTCTTC
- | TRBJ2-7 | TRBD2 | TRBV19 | CASSMPTGTSGIRSSYEQYF | TGTGCCAGTAGTATGCCCACAGGGACTAGCGGGATAAGGAGCTCCTACGAGCAGTACTTC
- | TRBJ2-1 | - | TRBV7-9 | CASSSGLSNEQFF | TGTGCCAGCAGCTCCGGGTTATCCAATGAGCAGTTCTTC
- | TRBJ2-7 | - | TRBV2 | CASRSSYEQYF | TGTGCCAGTAGAAGCTCCTACGAGCAGTACTTC
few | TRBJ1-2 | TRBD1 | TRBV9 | CASSGAGTGSEANYGYTF | TGTGCCAGCAGCGGAGCCGGGACAGGGTCCGAAGCTAACTATGGCTACACCTTC
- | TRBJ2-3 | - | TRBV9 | CASSVEPDLRTDTQYF | TGTGCCAGCAGCGTAGAGCCAGATTTGCGCACAGATACGCAGTATTTT
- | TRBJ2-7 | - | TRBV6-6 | CASPVRSYYEQYF | TGTGCCTCGCCGGTCAGGTCCTACTACGAGCAGTACTTC
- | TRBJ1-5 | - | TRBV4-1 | CAIWKSSFCNQPQHF | TGCGCCATCTGGAAGTCGTCCTTTTGTAATCAGCCCCAGCATTTT
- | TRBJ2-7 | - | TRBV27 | CASSYRDGYEQYF | TGTGCCAGCAGCTACAGGGACGGGTACGAGCAGTACTTC
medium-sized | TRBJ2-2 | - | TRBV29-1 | CSVADSLSGELFF | TGCAGCGTGGCCGATAGTCTATCTGGGGAGCTGTTTTTT
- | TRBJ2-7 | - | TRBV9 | CASSPEDPYEQYF | TGTGCCAGCAGCCCTGAGGACCCCTACGAGCAGTACTTC
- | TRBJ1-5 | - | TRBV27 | CASSFGGSNQPQHF | TGTGCCAGCAGTTTCGGGGGTAGCAATCAGCCCCAGCATTTT
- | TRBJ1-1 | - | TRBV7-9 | CASSFEGTEAFF | TGTGCCAGCAGCTTTGAGGGGACTGAAGCTTTCTTT
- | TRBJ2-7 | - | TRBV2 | CASSGTVLGGGEQYF | TGTGCCAGCAGTGGGACGGTGTTGGGGGGCGGCGAGCAGTACTTC
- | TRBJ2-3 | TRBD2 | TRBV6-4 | CASSSGSGTDTQYF | TGTGCCAGCAGTAGCGGGAGTGGGACAGATACGCAGTATTTT
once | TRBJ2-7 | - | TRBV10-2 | CASSAVGDEQYF | TGCGCCAGCAGTGCGGTGGGAGACGAGCAGTACTTC
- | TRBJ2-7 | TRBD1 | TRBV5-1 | CASSETGAYEQYF | TGCGCCAGCAGCGAGACAGGGGCCTACGAGCAGTACTTC
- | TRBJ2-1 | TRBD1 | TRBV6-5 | CASRTGMENEQFF | TGTGCCAGCAGGACAGGGATGGAGAATGAGCAGTTCTTC
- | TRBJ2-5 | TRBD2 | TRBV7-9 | CASSYLGGDGETQYF | TGTGCCAGCAGCTACCTCGGGGGGGATGGGGAGACCCAGTACTTC
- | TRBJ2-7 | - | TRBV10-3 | CAISGGQVYEQYF | TGTGCCATCAGTGGGGGACAAGTCTACGAGCAGTACTTC
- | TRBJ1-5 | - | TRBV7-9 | CASSLALGEPQPQHF | TGTGCCAGCAGCTTAGCTCTTGGTGAGCCCCAGCCCCAGCATTTT
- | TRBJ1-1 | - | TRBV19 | CASSIGLENTEAFF | TGTGCCAGTAGTATAGGGTTGGAGAACACTGAAGCTTTCTTT
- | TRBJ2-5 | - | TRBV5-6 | CASSFRGALEETQYF | TGTGCCAGCAGCTTCAGGGGGGCGCTCGAAGAGACCCAGTACTTC
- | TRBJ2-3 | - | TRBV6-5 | CASSLDSTDTQYF | TGTGCCAGCAGTTTAGATAGCACAGATACGCAGTATTTT
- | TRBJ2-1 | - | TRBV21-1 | CASTPPGGGEQFF | TGTGCCAGCACCCCGCCGGGAGGTGGAGAGCAGTTCTTC
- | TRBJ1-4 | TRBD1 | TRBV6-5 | CASSYSAGGEKLFF | TGTGCCAGCAGTTACTCGGCAGGGGGTGAAAAACTGTTTTTT